These T cell receptor beta chains were read from a single sample in a study of cytomegalovirus exposure and HLA in healthy donors. Profiling relied on immunoSEQ multiplex PCR, and the TCRdb table lists in-frame clones only, not all of them. The sample holds under 150,000 clones, roughly 77% seen once. Sequenced material: PBMCs. The receptor set was obtained from a man aged 30-40 years in good health and CMV-seronegative. The CDR3 runs from the conserved cysteine through the conserved F or W. A D gene is named only where the DNA matches it firmly. A row's size may be missing; if present it is once, few, many or a size class.

size,V,J,D,DNA,CDR3
few,TRBV4-1,TRBJ1-5,-,TGCGCCAGCAGCCAAGATCCTTCCAATCAGCCCCAGCATTTT,CASSQDPSNQPQHF
-,TRBV11-3,TRBJ1-2,-,TGTGCCAGCAATAAGAGGGTTATACCTAACTATGGCTACACCTTC,CASNKRVIPNYGYTF
-,TRBV14,TRBJ1-1,-,TGTGCCAGCAGCCCCCAGGGTTTGAACACTGAAGCTTTCTTT,CASSPQGLNTEAFF
-,TRBV5-1,TRBJ1-1,-,TGCGCCAGCAGCGACCAAGGCGGCAGGAACACTGAAGCTTTCTTT,CASSDQGGRNTEAFF
-,TRBV15,TRBJ1-1,-,TGTGCCACCAGCAGGGTCGGGGACACTGAAGCTTTCTTT,CATSRVGDTEAFF
-,TRBV18,TRBJ1-2,TRBD1,TGTGCCAGCTCACCACCGGGACAGGGGATTAACTATGGCTACACCTTC,CASSPPGQGINYGYTF
-,TRBV2,TRBJ1-5,-,TGTGCCAGCGCTCCGACTACCACCCTTAATCAGCCCCAGCATTTT,CASAPTTTLNQPQHF
-,TRBV11-2,TRBJ1-5,TRBD1,TGTGCCAGCAGCTTGGGACAGACTAATCAGCCCCAGCATTTT,CASSLGQTNQPQHF
-,TRBV2,TRBJ2-3,TRBD2,TGTGCCAGCAGTGAATTAGCGGGGGGGCCTTGGGCTTTAGAGTATTTT,CASSELAGGPWALEYF
once,TRBV5-6,TRBJ2-2,-,TGTGCCAGCAGCTTGGCCTGGCGGGAAGCCGGGGAGCTGTTTTTT,CASSLAWREAGELFF
-,TRBV2,TRBJ2-7,-,TGTGCCAGCAGGGCCCCGAGGGATAAGCCTAGGGATGAGCAGTACTTC,CASRAPRDKPRDEQYF
-,TRBV7-6,TRBJ2-7,-,TGTGCCAGCAGCATGGCAATGGGCAGCTACGAGCAGTACTTC,CASSMAMGSYEQYF
-,TRBV6-1,TRBJ2-7,TRBD1,TGTGCCAGCAGTGGTGACAGGGGTAAATACTCCTACGAGCAGTACTTC,CASSGDRGKYSYEQYF
-,TRBV11-2,TRBJ2-7,-,TGTGCCAGCAGCCTGCGGGCAGGAACATACGAGCAGTACTTC,CASSLRAGTYEQYF
few,TRBV27,TRBJ2-1,TRBD2,TGTGCCAGCAGACCACGCGGGACTAACTACAATGAGCAGTTCTTC,CASRPRGTNYNEQFF
-,TRBV11-2,TRBJ1-1,-,TGTGCCAGCAGCCCGGGGGGGCCAGCTTTCTTT,CASSPGGPAFF
-,TRBV25-1,TRBJ2-7,-,TGTGCCAGCAGCACAGCCTACGAGCAGTACTTC,CASSTAYEQYF